This T cell receptor beta chain was found in a study of vaccination and CD4 T cells after COVID-19. CDR3 length equals 17 residues. The V end was cut by 5 bases, the J end by 0 bases, with 19 bases between. Germline CDR1 and CDR2: MNHEY and SMNVEV (reference sequence). Findings and limits, study-wide: Looking at convalescent patients, a median about 89% of reactive clones were present only post-vaccination. Recorded median SARS-CoV-2-reactive clonotype numbers increased from 21 to 38 without reaching significance.

A word on this clonotype: Its antigen is undetermined.

Oncomine TCR Beta short-read sequencing was applied to DNA from cultured CD4+ T cells. TCRdb redid the calling of the PCR reads with MiXCR, one entry per CDR3 protein. The sample has thousands of distinct CDR3 sequences; around half are singletons. Treatment indicated: approximately 10-day PBMC culture with coronavirus spike peptide pools or control peptides (ViraFEST assay). CD4+ T cells that came from the unexposed donor were collected before the COVID-19 pandemic (2011-2018). The specimen was CD4+ T cells from blood, cultured in vitro. This receptor was taken from a human donor in good health. The rearrangement uses TRBV27 and TRBJ1-1; possible D gene TRBD1, 6 bases. The CDR3 coding sequence is TGTGCCAGCAGTCCCCCCTTCGGGGGGCACTTGAACACTGAAGCTTTCTTT. It is translated as CASSPPFGGHLNTEAFF.